This T cell receptor beta chain is from a study of T cell responses to AZD1222 COVID-19 vaccine. This CDR3 is 15 amino acids long. CDR1 is SGHNT and CDR2 is YYREEE in the germline V gene (reference sequence). V lost 0 bases and J 4 bases, leaving 13 bases between the germline ends. Clones were sequenced by immunoSEQ multiplex PCR, and TCRdb holds only the in-frame ones, with some missing. Of approximately 110,000 clones in the sample, over 75% are singletons; the top ten hold about 13%. The TCR was taken from an adult in good health. The chain has TRBV5-4 and TRBJ1-2; D might be TRBD1 (6 bases). Sequencing was performed on peripheral blood, taken on day 0 of MenACWY control vaccination. The CDR3 reads CASSLGTADPYGYTF. CDR3 in DNA: TGTGCCAGCAGCTTGGGGACAGCAGACCCCTATGGCTACACCTTC.